What follows is one T cell receptor (beta chain) and its context. This specimen comes from a study of cytomegalovirus exposure and HLA in healthy donors. PCR primers comprised 60 Vbeta and 13 Jbeta primers. Assay used: immunoSEQ multiplex PCR; TCRdb lists only in-frame clones, some missing. The sample holds over 75,000 clones, about nine tenths seen once. Trimming took off 3 bases at V and 3 bases at J, with 15 bases between the two ends. This CDR3 contains 16 residues. CDR1 SGHNT and CDR2 YENEEA come from the germline V gene. The specimen was PBMCs. This chain connects TRBV11-3 to TRBJ2-1; D might be TRBD2 (6 bases). This receptor was obtained from a man younger than 45 in good health and CMV-seropositive. The CDR3 DNA follows: TGTGCCAGCAGCTTCCCACGGGGGAGGCGCTACAATGAGCAGTTCTTC. Its protein product is CASSFPRGRRYNEQFF.